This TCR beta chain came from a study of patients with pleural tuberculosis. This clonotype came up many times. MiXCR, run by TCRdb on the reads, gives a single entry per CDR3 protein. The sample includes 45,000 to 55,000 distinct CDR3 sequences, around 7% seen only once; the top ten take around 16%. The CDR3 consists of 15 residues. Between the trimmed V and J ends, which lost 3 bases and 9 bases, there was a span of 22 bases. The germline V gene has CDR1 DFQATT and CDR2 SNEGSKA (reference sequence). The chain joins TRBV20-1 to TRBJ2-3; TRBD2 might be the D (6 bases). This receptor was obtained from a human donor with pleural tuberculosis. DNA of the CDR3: TGCAGTGCTAGCGCCCTGCGGGGCCGAGGGAGGACGCAGTATTTT. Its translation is CSASALRGRGRTQYF.